This record concerns one T cell receptor (beta chain) sequence. Its binding antigen is unknown. No per-base quality is available; no much larger clone lies one base away. TCRdb shows the sequencer as Illumina NovaSeq 6000. TCRalpha and TCRbeta cDNA libraries were constructed by 5'RACE with constant-segment primers, with sample barcodes and unique molecular identifiers being introduced. RNA was extracted from every sample with Trizol reagent. The libraries were amplified in two PCR steps, and the second step added a second sample barcode and Illumina TruSeq adapters. Libraries were sequenced on an Illumina NovaSeq with 2 x 150 bp paired-end reads. The published analysis was carried out like this. With migec v1.2.7, reads were demultiplexed and then collapsed into UMI-guided consensus sequences. Using mixcr v2.1.11, UMI consensuses were aligned to TRA and TRB V and J templates and then assembled into clonotypes. Clonotypes were classified as expanded or contracted when called significant by both edgeR and NoisET, with noise models trained on biological replicates. For edgeR calls, the cutoffs were a false discovery rate-adjusted p below 0.01 and a log2 fold-change threshold of 1. PCA with hierarchical clustering of max-normalized trajectories of the 1000 most abundant clonotypes was used as exploratory dynamics analysis. The CD4 or CD8 phenotype of responding clones was assigned using the separately sequenced CD4+ and CD8+ repertoires. TCRdb reran the public reads through fastp at Q25 and MiXCR, keeping productive beta chains. One record per CDR3 amino acid sequence lists the most common genes and DNA. The V and J calls, along with clone size, are taken from TCRdb and not from the paper's own processing. In this sample the table shows hundreds of thousands of distinct CDR3 sequences, around 13% of which occur a single time. The ten largest clonotypes hold 22% of the sample.

This entry comes from a study of T-cell memory formation after mild COVID-19 (dated by TCRdb to about 2021). Study-wide context: Most TCR sequence clusters were specific to one of the two donors. In two donors, T-cell clones that expanded and contracted after mild COVID-19 were followed by sequencing TCRalpha and TCRbeta repertoires longitudinally. Two young, previously healthy adult volunteers, one female and one male, were included in the cohort. Paper-wide results and their limitations: Balanced CD4/CD8 phenotypes were observed for clones contracting from day 15 to 85, whereas a bias towards CD4+ was observed for a second wave of clones expanding from day 15 to 37. Some responding clones were detected in pre-infection memory, suggesting pre-existing cross-reactive memory T cells joined the SARS-CoV-2 response. The study covered only two mild cases, and larger cohorts including severe cases with pre-infection samples were considered necessary. The second-wave clones that peaked on day 37 were not confirmed to be SARS-CoV-2 specific. Contracting CD4+ clones appeared mostly in the CM and EM memory subsets, whereas CD8+ clones were enriched in EMRA.

The CDR3, from cysteine to phenylalanine, totals 14 residues. Only CDR3 DNA is held: 42 bases, read in frame from base 1. The junction carries 9 bases between V and J, which are trimmed by 0 bases and 4 bases respectively. CDR1 is given as LGHNA and CDR2 as YSLEER, both from the germline V gene. Ficoll-Paque density gradient centrifugation was the method used to isolate PBMCs. The sample consisted of PBMCs or a T cell subset sorted from them (not recorded which). This TCR was recovered from a young man who had mild COVID-19 (a few samples of this study predate the infection). The sample titles of this study are shuffled in the database, so cell type and time point are left out; the donor was told from shared clones. The sequence joins TRBV4-3 to TRBJ2-5; there is no confident call for the D gene. Here the CDR3 is given as CASSQDWNTETQYF. The nucleotide sequence reads TGCGCCAGCAGCCAAGATTGGAACACAGAGACCCAGTACTTC.